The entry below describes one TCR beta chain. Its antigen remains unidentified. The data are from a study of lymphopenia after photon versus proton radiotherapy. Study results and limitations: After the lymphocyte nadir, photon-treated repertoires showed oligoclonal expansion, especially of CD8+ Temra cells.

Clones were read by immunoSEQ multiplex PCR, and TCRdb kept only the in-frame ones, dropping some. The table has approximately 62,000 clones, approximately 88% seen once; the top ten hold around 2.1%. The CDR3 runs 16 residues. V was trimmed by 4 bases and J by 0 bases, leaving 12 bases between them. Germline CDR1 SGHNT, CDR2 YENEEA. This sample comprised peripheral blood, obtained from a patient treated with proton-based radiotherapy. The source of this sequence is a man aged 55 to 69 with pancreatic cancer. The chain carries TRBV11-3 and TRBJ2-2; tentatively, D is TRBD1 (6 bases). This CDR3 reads CASSSSRGTNTGELFF. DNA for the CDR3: TGTGCCAGCAGCTCCTCCAGGGGCACGAACACCGGGGAGCTGTTTTTT.